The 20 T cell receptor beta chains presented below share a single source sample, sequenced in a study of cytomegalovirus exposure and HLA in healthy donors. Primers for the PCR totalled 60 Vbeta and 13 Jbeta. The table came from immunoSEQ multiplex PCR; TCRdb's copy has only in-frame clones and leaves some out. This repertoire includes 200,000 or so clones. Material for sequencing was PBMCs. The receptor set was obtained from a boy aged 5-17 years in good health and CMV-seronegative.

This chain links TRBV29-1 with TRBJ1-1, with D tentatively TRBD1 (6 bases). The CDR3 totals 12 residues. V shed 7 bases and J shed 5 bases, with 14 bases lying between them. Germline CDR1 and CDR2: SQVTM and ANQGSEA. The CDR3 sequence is CSARGWQTEAFF. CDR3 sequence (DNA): TGCAGCGCCAGGGGTTGGCAAACTGAAGCTTTCTTT.

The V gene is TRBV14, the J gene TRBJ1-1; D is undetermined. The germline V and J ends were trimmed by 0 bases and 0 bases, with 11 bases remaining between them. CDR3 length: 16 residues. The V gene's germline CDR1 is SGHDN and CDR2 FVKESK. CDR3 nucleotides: TGTGCCAGCAGCCAAGATTCACAACAGATGAACACTGAAGCTTTCTTT. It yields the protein CASSQDSQQMNTEAFF.

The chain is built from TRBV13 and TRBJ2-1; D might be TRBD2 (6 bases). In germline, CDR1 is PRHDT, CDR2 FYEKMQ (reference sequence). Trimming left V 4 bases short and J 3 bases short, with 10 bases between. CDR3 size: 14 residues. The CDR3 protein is CASSSLGGYNEQFF. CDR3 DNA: TGTGCCAGCAGCTCCCTCGGGGGCTACAATGAGCAGTTCTTC.

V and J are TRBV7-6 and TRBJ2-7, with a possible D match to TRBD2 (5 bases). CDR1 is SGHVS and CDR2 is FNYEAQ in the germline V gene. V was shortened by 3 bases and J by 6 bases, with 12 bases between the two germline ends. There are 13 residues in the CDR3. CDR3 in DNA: TGTGCCAGCAGCTTTGCGGGCCTGTCCGAGCAGTACTTC. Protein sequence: CASSFAGLSEQYF.

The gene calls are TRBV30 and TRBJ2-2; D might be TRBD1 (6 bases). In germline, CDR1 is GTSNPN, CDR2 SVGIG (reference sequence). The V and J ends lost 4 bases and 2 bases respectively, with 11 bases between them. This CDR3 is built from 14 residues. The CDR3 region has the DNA TGTGCCTGGAAGACAGGCCTCAACACCGGGGAGCTGTTTTTT. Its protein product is CAWKTGLNTGELFF. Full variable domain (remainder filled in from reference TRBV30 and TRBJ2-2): SQTIHQWPATLVQPVGSPLSLECTVEGTSNPNLYWYRQAAGRGLQLLFYSVGIGQISSEVPQNLSASRPQDRQFILSSKKLLLSDSGFYLCAWKTGLNTGELFFGEGSRLTVL.

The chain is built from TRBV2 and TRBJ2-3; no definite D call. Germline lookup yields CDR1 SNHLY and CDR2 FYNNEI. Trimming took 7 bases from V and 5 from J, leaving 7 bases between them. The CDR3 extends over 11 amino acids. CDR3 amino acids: CASTLGDTQYF. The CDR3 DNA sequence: TGTGCCAGCACCCTCGGAGATACGCAGTATTTT.

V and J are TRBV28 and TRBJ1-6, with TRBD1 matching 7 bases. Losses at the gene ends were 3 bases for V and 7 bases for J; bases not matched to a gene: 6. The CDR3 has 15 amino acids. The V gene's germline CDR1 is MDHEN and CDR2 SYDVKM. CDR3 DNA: TGTGCCAGCAGTTTCGTTGGGACAGAGAATTCACCCCTCCACTTT. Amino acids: CASSFVGTENSPLHF.

The CDR3 reads CASSPERRTSYGYTF. DNA of the CDR3: TGTGCCAGCTCACCAGAAAGGCGTACTAGCTATGGCTACACCTTC. The chain carries TRBV18 and TRBJ1-2; D is undetermined. Trimming pared 2 bases from V and 4 bases from J, leaving 14 bases between. Looked up from germline, CDR1 is KGHSH and CDR2 is LQKENI. CDR3 length equals 15 residues.

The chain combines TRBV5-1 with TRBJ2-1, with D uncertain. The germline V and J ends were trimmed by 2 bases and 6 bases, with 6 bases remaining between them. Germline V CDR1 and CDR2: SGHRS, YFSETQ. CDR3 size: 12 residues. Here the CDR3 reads CASSFNTNEQFF. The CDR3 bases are TGCGCCAGCAGCTTTAACACCAATGAGCAGTTCTTC.

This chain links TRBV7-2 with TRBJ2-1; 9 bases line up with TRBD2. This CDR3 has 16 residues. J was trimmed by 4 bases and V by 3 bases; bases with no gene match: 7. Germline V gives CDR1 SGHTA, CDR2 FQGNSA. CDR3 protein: CASSFQGGGEYNEQFF. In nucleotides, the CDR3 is TGTGCCAGCAGCTTTCAAGGCGGGGGGGAATACAATGAGCAGTTCTTC.

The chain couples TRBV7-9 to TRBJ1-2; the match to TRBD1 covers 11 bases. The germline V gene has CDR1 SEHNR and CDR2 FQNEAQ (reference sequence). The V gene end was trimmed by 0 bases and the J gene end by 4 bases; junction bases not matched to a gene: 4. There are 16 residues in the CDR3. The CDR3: CASSLAGTGGFYGYTF. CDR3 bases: TGTGCCAGCAGCTTAGCTGGGACAGGGGGATTCTATGGCTACACCTTC.

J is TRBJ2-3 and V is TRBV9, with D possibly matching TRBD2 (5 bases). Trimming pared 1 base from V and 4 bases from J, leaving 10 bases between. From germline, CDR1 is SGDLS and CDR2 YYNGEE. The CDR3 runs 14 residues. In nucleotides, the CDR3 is TGTGCCAGCAGCGTAACTAGTTGGGCAGATACGCAGTATTTT. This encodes CASSVTSWADTQYF.

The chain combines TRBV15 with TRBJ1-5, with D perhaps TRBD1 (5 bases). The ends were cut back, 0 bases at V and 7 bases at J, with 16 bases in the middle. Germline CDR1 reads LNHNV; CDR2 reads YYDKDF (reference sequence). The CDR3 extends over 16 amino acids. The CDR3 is CATSRDFPRAGQPQHF. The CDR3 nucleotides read TGTGCCACCAGCAGAGATTTCCCTCGGGCAGGGCAGCCCCAGCATTTT.

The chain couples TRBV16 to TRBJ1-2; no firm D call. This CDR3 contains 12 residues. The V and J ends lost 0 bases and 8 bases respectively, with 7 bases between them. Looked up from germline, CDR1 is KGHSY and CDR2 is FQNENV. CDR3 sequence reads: CASSQSGGGYTF. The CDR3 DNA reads TGTGCCAGCAGCCAATCGGGAGGGGGCTACACCTTC.

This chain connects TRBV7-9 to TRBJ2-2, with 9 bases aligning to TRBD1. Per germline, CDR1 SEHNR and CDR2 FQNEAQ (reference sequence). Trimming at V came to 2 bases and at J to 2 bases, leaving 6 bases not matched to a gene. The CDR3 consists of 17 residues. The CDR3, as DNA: TGTGCCAGCAGCTTAATTCGGGGACAGGGAAACACCGGGGAGCTGTTTTTT. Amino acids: CASSLIRGQGNTGELFF.

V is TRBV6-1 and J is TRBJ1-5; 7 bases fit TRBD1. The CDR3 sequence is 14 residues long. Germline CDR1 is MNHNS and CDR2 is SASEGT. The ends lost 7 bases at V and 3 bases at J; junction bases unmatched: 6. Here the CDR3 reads CASTDGTDNQPQHF. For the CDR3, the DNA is TGTGCCAGCACCGACGGGACAGACAATCAGCCCCAGCATTTT.

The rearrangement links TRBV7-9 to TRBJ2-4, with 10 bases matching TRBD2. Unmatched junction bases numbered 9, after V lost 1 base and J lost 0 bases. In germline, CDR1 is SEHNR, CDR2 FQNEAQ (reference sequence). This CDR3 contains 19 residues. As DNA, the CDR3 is TGTGCCAGCAGCTTAGTGGCTAGCGGGGGATCCTTAGCCAAAAACATTCAGTACTTC. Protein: CASSLVASGGSLAKNIQYF.

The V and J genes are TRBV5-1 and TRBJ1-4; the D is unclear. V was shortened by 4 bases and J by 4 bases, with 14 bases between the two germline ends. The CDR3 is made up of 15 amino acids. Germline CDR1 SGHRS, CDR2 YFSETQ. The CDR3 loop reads CASSLAGRFNEKLFF. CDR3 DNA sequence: TGCGCCAGCAGCCTAGCAGGACGGTTTAATGAAAAACTGTTTTTT.

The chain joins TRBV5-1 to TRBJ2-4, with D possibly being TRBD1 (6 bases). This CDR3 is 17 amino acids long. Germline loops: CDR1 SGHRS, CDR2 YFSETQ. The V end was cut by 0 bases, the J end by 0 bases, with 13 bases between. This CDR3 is CASSLVLGDIAKNIQYF. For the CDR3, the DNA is TGCGCCAGCAGCTTGGTATTGGGGGACATAGCCAAAAACATTCAGTACTTC.

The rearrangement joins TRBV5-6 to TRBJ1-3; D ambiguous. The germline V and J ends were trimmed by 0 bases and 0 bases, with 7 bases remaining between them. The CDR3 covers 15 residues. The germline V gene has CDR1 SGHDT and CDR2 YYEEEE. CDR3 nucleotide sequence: TGTGCCAGCAGCTTGGCGGGGTACTCTGGAAACACCATATATTTT. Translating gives CASSLAGYSGNTIYF. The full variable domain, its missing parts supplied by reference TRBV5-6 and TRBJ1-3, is DAGVTQSPTHLIKTRGQQVTLRCSPKSGHDTVSWYQQALGQGPQFIFQYYEEEERQRGNFPDRFSGHQFPNYSSELNVNALLLGDSALYLCASSLAGYSGNTIYFGEGSWLTVV.